This TCR beta chain was obtained from a study of cytomegalovirus exposure and HLA in healthy donors (dated by TCRdb to 2015 to 2018). About the full investigation: In an earlier analysis of approximately 640 of the donors, approximately 260 Gb of sequence data and 100 million or so unique TCR beta sequences from 180 million or so T cells were reported. Around 300 gigabases of sequencing data and 78 million or so unique TCR sequences were included in an early release covering around 650 HLA-typed donors. Among the roughly 400 genotyped donors, around 81% belonged to the genetic ancestry cluster associated with self-reported Caucasian donors. The study aimed to test whether cataloging public T cell receptors could reveal signatures of past pathogen exposure. The T cell repertoires of around 730 subjects were profiled by immunosequencing and related to cytomegalovirus serostatus. Along with the approximately 670-subject first cohort, a separate validation cohort of around 120 different subjects was used. To predict cytomegalovirus infection status, the study brought together high-throughput TCR immunosequencing, statistical association of individual TCRs with disease status, and machine learning. A later analysis re-examined previously published TCR beta repertoires from more than 550 donors and added high-resolution HLA genotyping to investigate patterns of TCR occurrence. In the later analysis, no new phenotypic data were used to find candidate immune exposures; instead, reliance was placed on TCR beta sequences and their occurrence across donors. In an earlier analysis of 587 of the donors, high-throughput TCR beta sequencing was used to judge whether each TCR beta V gene segment behaved as functional or pseudogenic. Alongside the repertoire data, information on donor age, sex, ethnicity and CMV serostatus was compiled. A later genetic analysis took genome-wide SNP genotypes for 398 of the 666 donors and used that subset as a discovery cohort. Every repertoire in the discovery cohort had been generated on one and the same sequencing platform. Both class I and class II loci were covered by HLA typing, at four-digit resolution. The number of donors typed differed by locus, with about 629-640 for A, B, C, DRB1 and DQB1, more than 500 for DQA1, about 610 for DPA1, and some 440 for DPB1. Because of strong linkage in the cohort, a few DR-DQ haplotypes were treated as single units for association and clustering. Among 300 to 500 genotyped donors of the cohort, an average of around 240,000 unique TCR beta nucleotide sequences was sequenced per donor, of which 15% to 20% were non-productive. What the work shows at the level of the full study, not this receptor alone: In a later analysis, TCR association rates were found to vary across HLA loci, with the most associated TCRs seen for DRB1 alleles and the fewest for HLA-C alleles. A further reported finding was that TCR beta sequences accurately predicted the HLA-A and HLA-B alleles for most subjects in the first cohort. Cytomegalovirus status was reported to be diagnosed by the classifier with high specificity and sensitivity in both the original and validation cohorts. Some IMGT-functional V segments, including TRBV6-2 and TRBV6-3, could not be told apart with the 87-base-pair reads, so those segments were excluded. The authors suggested that the approach could potentially be generalized to other disease states and immunological phenotypes. An association between a missense DCLRE1C variant and V-gene and J-gene trimming of TCR beta chains was found in a later genetic analysis and replicated in an independent cohort. Sequencing depth was assumed to be roughly uniform across donors in the presence/absence analyses, though that assumption may not hold. When HLA alleles, especially DR and DQ, strongly co-occurred, TCR associations were difficult to assign to individual alleles. While some public TCRs were present in many individuals, most TCR sequences turned up only very rarely across donors. In a later analysis, some 18,000 TCR beta sequences were associated with specific HLA alleles at a false discovery rate of 0.05. The study gave a list of about 150 TCR beta chains associated with cytomegalovirus. Several of the top co-occurrence clusters appeared to be linked to parvovirus B19, influenza, CMV and Epstein-Barr virus, according to a later analysis. Most CMV-associated TCR beta chains appeared to be HLA-restricted in a later analysis, and the HLA associations seemed to be driven largely by CMV exposure. Linkage disequilibrium might explain the correlated functional status among segregating V segments, but an unknown experimental factor could not be ruled out. Seventeen rarely observed V segments, including chromosome 9 orphons, were excluded from the earlier analysis of several hundred of the donors because counts were too low. CMV serostatus was the only immune exposure information available for the cohort. In vitro tests confirmed that a few of the cytomegalovirus-associated TCR beta chains recognize cytomegalovirus antigens. This cohort had only TCR beta chains sequenced, and the lack of alpha or paired-chain data limited which features could be detected. A later analysis found that HLA-associated TCR beta chains were more clonally expanded and had lower generation probabilities than equally common non-associated chains. In a later genetic analysis, fewer N-insertions in productive TCRs were reported among donors in an Asian-associated ancestry cluster than the roughly 700-donor mean. In an earlier analysis of some 550 of the donors, most TCR beta V segments were observed in productive rearrangements about 87% or about 30% of the time, broadly matching IMGT annotations. HLA typing was unavailable for some donors at each locus, so association tests used only the typed subset. A group of highly shared sequence variants was considered likely to be a technical artifact of the sequencing pipeline.

The cohort consisted of hundreds of healthy bone marrow donors. All cohort members were sampled while nominally healthy, although unrecorded immune exposures were likely present. The donor was CMV seronegative and belonged to the group of around 350 seronegative cohort members. Every donor gave a peripheral blood sample, and the peripheral blood mononuclear cells from that sample were used for TCR beta sequencing. The Qiagen DNeasy Blood Extraction Kit was used to extract genomic DNA from the blood cell samples. CDR1 and CDR2 were assigned from the germline V gene (reference sequence) as SEHNR and FQNEAQ. Relative to germline, V is 6 bases shorter and J is 0 bases shorter, with 9 bases between their ends. The CDR3 has 13 amino acids, counting the end cysteine and phenylalanine. Only the CDR3 region is kept as DNA, spanning 39 bases read in frame from base 1. A word on this clone: No antigen is known for it. Base-call qualities are not available, and no considerably larger clone is one nucleotide away.

The library was built by means of the immunoSEQ multiplex PCR assay. The multiplex PCR relied on a mix of 60 forward primers for TCR Vbeta segments and 13 reverse primers for TCR Jbeta segments. The CDR3 region of rearranged TCR beta genes was amplified from genomic DNA by a multiplex PCR assay. Amplified TCR beta libraries were sequenced as 87-base-pair reads on the Illumina HiSeq System. The authors' analysis ran thus. A later analysis counted about 82 million unique TCR beta chains across the 650 to 700 repertoires, and around 9.9 million of these chains were shared by at least two donors. Raw reads were error-corrected and collapsed into unique sequences by a nearest-neighbor algorithm in which closely related sequences were merged to remove PCR and sequencing errors. Alignment of CDR3 sequences to IMGT reference sequences was used to assign V, D and J gene segments. For a sequence to be retained, at least a six-nucleotide match to both a V gene segment and a J gene segment was required. A rearrangement counted as productive if the CDR3 had no stop codons and remained in frame with V and J, and every other rearrangement counted as non-productive. CDR3 was defined according to IMGT convention as the region running from the second conserved V-encoded cysteine to the conserved J-encoded phenylalanine. The earlier analysis of a few hundred of the donors excluded any sequence lacking an unambiguous match to a single V gene segment. An earlier analysis of fewer than 750 of the donors classified V segments as functional when productive rearrangements were above 56.7% and as segregating when the standard deviation between donors was above 5%. To diagnose cytomegalovirus status from the catalog of TCR beta chain sequences, a statistical classification framework was built. In a later analysis, TCR nucleotide sequences were compared against IMGT/GENE-DB human TR gene sequences so that V and J genes could be assigned. A later analysis assigned CDR3 sequences and most-parsimonious VDJ recombination scenarios with the TCRdist pipeline. In a later analysis, each TCR beta chain was defined by its CDR3 amino acid sequence together with its V-gene family, and reads without a unique V-gene family were excluded. To address suspected cross-contamination and a sequencing artifact, a later analysis removed 592 highly shared, low-generation-probability nucleotide sequences. In a later analysis, a clonal expansion index was calculated for each public chain from normalized within-repertoire ranks of inferred template counts. In a later analysis, generation probabilities were computed using a VDJ recombination model fitted to out-of-frame rearrangements, and the results were checked against IGoR. In a later analysis, TCR-TCR, TCR-HLA and TCR-CMV co-occurrence was scored with hypergeometric tests, and a repertoire-size bias correction was applied to TCR pairs. In a later analysis, false discovery rates were estimated by permuting HLA or CMV assignments 20 times. In a later analysis, co-occurring TCRs were grouped using DBSCAN, and TCRdist sequence similarity was added for clustering within HLA-allele-positive subsets. Repertoires with fewer than 30,000 or more than 120,000 public chains, plus five repertoires with anomalous nucleotide sharing, were excluded from co-occurrence clustering. TCRdb took over this immuneACCESS table, retaining in-frame rearrangements with V and J assigned. Such tables are incomplete; in checked studies, under half of the missing clones stem from an unresolved V gene, and the remainder is unexplained. The D gene and trimming were derived from the DNA, and the V and J assignments and clone size from that table. Across this sample there are more than 150,000 clones, with about 82% seen only once. In total, the top ten clones hold around 1.5% of the sample.

The sequencing input was PBMCs. Here the chain combines TRBV7-9 and TRBJ2-7; D gene: possibly TRBD1, on 6 matching bases. The source is a man aged 18-30 years in good health and CMV-seronegative. The DNA sequence follows: TGTGCCAGCAGACGGGACATCTCCTACGAGCAGTACTTC. This is translated as CASRRDISYEQYF. This CDR3, with the reference TRBV7-9 and TRBJ2-7 proteins standing in past its ends, gives the full variable domain DTGVSQNPRHKITKRGQNVTFRCDPISEHNRLYWYRQTLGQGPEFLTYFQNEAQLEKSRLLSDRFSAERPKGSFSTLEIQRTEQGDSAMYLCASRRDISYEQYFGPGTRLTVT.